This T cell receptor (beta chain) appears in the sequencing data of a study of T cells in tuberculosis. V gave up 0 bases and J gave up 2 bases, with 11 bases separating them. Germline lookup yields CDR1 MNHEY and CDR2 SVGAGI. The CDR3 has 15 residues. Some clones are missing from TCRdb's copy, which holds only in-frame ones; the method was immunoSEQ multiplex PCR. The top ten hold approximately 14% of the sample, which has tens of thousands of clones, 80% to 90% seen once. The chain carries TRBV6-5 and TRBJ2-7; no firm D call. The sequenced sample was PBMCs. This receptor was identified in a donor between 10 and 35 years old with latent tuberculosis or without tuberculosis infection. The CDR3 protein is CASSYSFATTYEQYF. CDR3 nucleotide sequence: TGTGCCAGCAGTTACTCGTTTGCAACTACCTACGAGCAGTACTTC.